Listed here are 25 T cell receptor beta chains from one sample, sequenced in a study of vaccination and CD4 T cells after COVID-19. With the Oncomine TCR Beta short-read assay, DNA from cultured CD4+ T cells was sequenced. TCRdb independently ran MiXCR on the PCR reads; one entry per CDR3 protein. Of about 19,000 distinct CDR3 sequences listed, about half are singletons. Treatment denoted: approximately 9-day PBMC culture with coronavirus spike peptide pools or control peptides (ViraFEST assay). These receptors lack a known antigen. Sequenced sample: CD4+ T cells from blood, cultured in vitro. These receptors were collected from a human donor who had recovered from COVID-19.

This clonotype was counted only a few times. The chain carries TRBV6-1 and TRBJ1-5, with D unresolved. CDR1 is MNHNS, CDR2 SASEGT, per germline. Trimming pared 6 bases from V and 2 bases from J, leaving 8 bases between. This CDR3 is built from 13 residues. CDR3: CASRVGGNQPQHF. CDR3 in DNA: TGTGCCAGCAGGGTTGGGGGCAATCAGCCCCAGCATTTT.

This clonotype was detected only a few times. The J gene is TRBJ2-3, the V gene TRBV20-1; D call uncertain. The V gene lost 5 bases and the J gene lost 6 bases, with 9 bases spanning the gap. Germline assignment: CDR1 DFQATT and CDR2 SNEGSKA (reference sequence). CDR3 length equals 11 residues. The CDR3 region has the DNA TGCAGTGCTCGGATTCAGGATACGCAGTATTTT. Encoded protein: CSARIQDTQYF.

This clonotype came up a few times. V usage is TRBV19 and J usage is TRBJ1-2, with 8 bases matching TRBD1. J lost 5 bases, V lost 0 bases, and 5 bases had no gene match. Germline CDR1 and CDR2: LNHDA and SQIVND (reference sequence). The CDR3 has 15 amino acids. Here the CDR3 DNA reads TGTGCCAGTAGTATAGAGCGGGGACAGGAATATGGCTACACCTTC. Its translation: CASSIERGQEYGYTF.

The chain uses TRBV12-3 or TRBV12-4 and TRBJ1-5; D perhaps matches TRBD1 (6 bases). With 6 bases removed from V and 1 base from J, the gap between germline ends came to 10 bases. The CDR3 consists of 14 residues. CDR3 DNA sequence: TGTGCCAGCAGCCAGGGGACAAGCAATCAGCCCCAGCATTTT. This translates into CASSQGTSNQPQHF.

The chain uses TRBV19 and TRBJ2-3; D is perhaps TRBD1 (6 bases). Germline loops: CDR1 LNHDA, CDR2 SQIVND (reference sequence). V was pared by 3 bases and J by 3 bases, with 19 bases between. CDR3 length equals 17 residues. Written as DNA, the CDR3 is TGTGCCAGTAGTATTCCTGGGCAGGGGCGCCAAACAGATACGCAGTATTTT. Residues: CASSIPGQGRQTDTQYF. Variable domain in full (rest from reference TRBV19 and TRBJ2-3): DGGITQSPKYLFRKEGQNVTLSCEQNLNHDAMYWYRQDPGQGLRLIYYSQIVNDFQKGDIAEGYSVSREKKESFPLTVTSAQKNPTAFYLCASSIPGQGRQTDTQYFGPGTRLTVL.

The chain combines TRBV28 with TRBJ1-5; weak D call: TRBD1 (6 bases). V was pared by 1 base and J by 8 bases, with 30 bases between. The CDR3 sequence is 20 residues long. Germline V CDR1 and CDR2: MDHEN, SYDVKM. The CDR3 DNA follows: TGTGCCAGCAGTTTATCGGCCCCTGGGGGGCCCATAGAGGGATTGAAGCCCCAGCATTTT. It codes for CASSLSAPGGPIEGLKPQHF.

This chain uses TRBV11-2 with TRBJ2-1; 7 bases fit TRBD2. CDR1 and CDR2 (germline): SGHAT, FQNNGV. The CDR3 is made up of 15 amino acids. Trimming took 3 bases from V and 5 from J; bases not matched to a gene: 7. The CDR3 sequence: CASSFGGGGNNEQFF. The CDR3 DNA sequence: TGTGCCAGCAGCTTTGGGGGGGGAGGGAACAATGAGCAGTTCTTC.

The chain has TRBV2 and TRBJ2-7; D is ambiguous. Germline V gene data show CDR1 as SNHLY and CDR2 as FYNNEI. Between the trimmed V and J ends, which lost 5 bases and 9 bases, there was a span of 14 bases. The CDR3 is made up of 12 amino acids. The CDR3 DNA follows: TGTGCCAGCAGTCCCTCCTTTTTAGGGCAGTACTTC. This codes for CASSPSFLGQYF.

This chain uses TRBV12-3 or TRBV12-4 with TRBJ1-1; TRBD1 agrees at 10 bases. The CDR3 contains 15 residues. Trimming removed 5 bases from V and 3 bases from J; junction bases left unmatched: 6. The CDR3 nucleotides are TGTGCCAGCAGTCCGCCGGGACAGGGGTACACTGAAGCTTTCTTT. Its protein product is CASSPPGQGYTEAFF.

A remark on this clonotype: A read error may account for a junction end that differs from germline. The chain is built from TRBV7-7 and TRBJ2-2; weak D call: TRBD1 (5 bases). Germline CDR1 reads SSHAT; CDR2 reads FNYEAQ (reference sequence). The CDR3 consists of 15 residues. The CDR3 spells CASSPVTRGTGELFF. CDR3 DNA: TGTGCTAGCAGCCCCGTTACAAGGGGCACCGGGGAGCTGTTTTTT.

The chain is built from TRBV7-3 and TRBJ1-1, with no clear D. The V end was cut by 2 bases, the J end by 2 bases, with 6 bases between. CDR1 SGHTA and CDR2 FQGTGA come from the germline V gene. The CDR3 consists of 13 residues. CDR3 amino acids: CASSLSGNTEAFF. The CDR3 region has the DNA TGTGCCAGCAGCTTATCAGGCAACACTGAAGCTTTCTTT.

This clonotype is classed as medium-sized (0.01 to 0.1%). The chain carries TRBV24-1 and TRBJ1-5, with 12 bases fitting TRBD1. Trimming removed 3 bases from V and 8 bases from J; junction bases left unmatched: 4. The germline CDR1 and CDR2 sequences are KGHDR and SFDVKD. This CDR3 region has 15 residues. DNA of the CDR3: TGTGCCACCAGTGATCCCGGGACAGGGGGCGAGCCCCAGCATTTT. Protein sequence: CATSDPGTGGEPQHF.

The chain links TRBV7-3 to TRBJ2-1; 9 bases line up with TRBD2. Germline lookup yields CDR1 SGHTA and CDR2 FQGTGA. The CDR3 sequence is 17 residues long. Germline trimming cut 1 base from V and 4 bases from J; bases unmatched to any gene: 8. This CDR3 reads CASSLIAGAGGYNEQFF. The CDR3 DNA sequence: TGTGCCAGCAGCTTAATCGCGGGGGCGGGAGGGTACAATGAGCAGTTCTTC. The full variable domain, with the rest looked up from reference TRBV7-3 and TRBJ2-1, is GAGVSQTPSNKVTEKGKYVELRCDPISGHTALYWYRQSLGQGPEFLIYFQGTGAADDSGLPNDRFFAVRPEGSVSTLKIQRTERGDSAVYLCASSLIAGAGGYNEQFFGPGTRLTVL.

The chain is built from TRBV5-4 and TRBJ1-4; 7 nucleotides match TRBD1. CDR1 is SGHNT, CDR2 YYREEE, per germline (reference sequence). The CDR3 is 15 residues long. V gave up 3 bases and J gave up 5 bases; unmatched junction bases: 7. CDR3 nucleotides: TGTGCCAGCAGCTCCGACCAGGGGGGGAATGAAAAACTGTTTTTT. This sequence encodes CASSSDQGGNEKLFF.

The genes are TRBV6-1 and TRBJ1-2; tentatively, D is TRBD1 (6 bases). Trimming took 5 bases from V and 8 from J, leaving 12 bases between them. This CDR3 is 12 amino acids long. CDR1 is MNHNS and CDR2 is SASEGT in the germline V gene. CDR3 bases: TGTGCCAGCAGTCTCAGGGGTTGGGGCTACACCTTC. Residues: CASSLRGWGYTF.

The chain joins TRBV7-3 to TRBJ2-6, with D tentatively TRBD2 (7 bases). In germline, CDR1 is SGHTA, CDR2 FQGTGA. There are 15 residues in the CDR3. Deletions cut 8 bases from V and 2 bases from J, with 13 bases between. Here the CDR3 DNA reads TGTGCCAGCTCGAGGGGGAGGGCTGGGGCCAACGTCCTGACTTTC. Amino acid sequence: CASSRGRAGANVLTF.

The chain carries TRBV7-2 and TRBJ1-6; TRBD1 matches 11 bases. V was pared by 8 bases and J by 10 bases, with 7 bases of the junction left unmatched. The germline gives CDR1 SGHTA, CDR2 FQGNSA. CDR3 size: 14 residues. CDR3 DNA: TGTGCCAGCCGGACAGGGGGCGAGGGGTCACCCCTCCACTTT. This translates into CASRTGGEGSPLHF.

This clonotype appeared a few times. The chain couples TRBV6-1 to TRBJ1-1; weak D call: TRBD1 (5 bases). The CDR3 is made up of 14 amino acids. V dropped 8 bases and J dropped 8 bases, with 21 bases sitting between them. Germline assignment: CDR1 MNHNS and CDR2 SASEGT. CDR3 sequence (DNA): TGTGCCAGCTTCCGAACCGTGGGTTGGGGCGAAGCTTTCTTT. It yields the protein CASFRTVGWGEAFF.

This clonotype was seen a single time. The V and J genes are TRBV24-1 and TRBJ2-1; 11 bases align to TRBD1. The CDR3 is 19 amino acids. The V gene's germline CDR1 is KGHDR and CDR2 SFDVKD. The trim removed 3 bases at V and 7 bases at J, leaving 16 bases unmatched. CDR3 region: CATSDPGQGGGRATNEQFF. The CDR3 DNA reads TGTGCCACCAGTGATCCGGGACAGGGGGGAGGGAGGGCCACAAATGAGCAGTTCTTC.

This clonotype has more than one count but fewer than ten. The J gene is TRBJ1-2, the V gene TRBV7-9, with unresolved D. The CDR3 covers 12 residues. Germline V gene lookup returns CDR1 SEHNR and CDR2 FQNEAQ (reference sequence). V gave up 1 base and J gave up 8 bases, with 8 bases separating them. The CDR3 loop reads CASSLGGAGYTF. Here the CDR3 DNA reads TGTGCCAGCAGCTTAGGAGGTGCAGGCTACACCTTC.

The chain has TRBV6-1 and TRBJ1-1; D is perhaps TRBD1 (5 bases). V was pared by 7 bases and J by 0 bases, with 12 bases between. The CDR3 length is 14 residues. From germline, CDR1 is MNHNS and CDR2 SASEGT. The CDR3 bases are TGTGCCAGCAAATTCGGACATTTGAACACTGAAGCTTTCTTT. It encodes CASKFGHLNTEAFF.

The genes are TRBV20-1 and TRBJ2-2, with 10 positions matching TRBD2. The germline V gene encodes CDR1 DFQATT and CDR2 SNEGSKA (reference sequence). With 2 bases clipped from V and 4 bases from J, the junction kept 7 bases outside the gene matches. This CDR3 region has 16 residues. The CDR3 DNA is TGCAGTGCTAGACCCAGCGGGAGGGATATCACCGGGGAGCTGTTTTTT. It translates to CSARPSGRDITGELFF.

This chain links TRBV11-1 with TRBJ2-3; D is tentatively TRBD1 or TRBD2 (7 bases each). This CDR3 has 15 amino acids. The V gene lost 4 bases and the J gene lost 3 bases, with 14 bases spanning the gap. Germline V gene lookup returns CDR1 SGHAT and CDR2 FQDESV (reference sequence). DNA of the CDR3: TGTGCCAGCAGCTCCAGGGGGGGTTTGACAGATACGCAGTATTTT. Its protein product is CASSSRGGLTDTQYF.

This CDR3 reads CASSYSLAFPFF. CDR3 nucleotide sequence: TGTGCCAGCAGTTACTCGTTGGCCTTCCCGTTCTTC. V gene TRBV6-2 or TRBV6-3 combines with J gene TRBJ2-1; D is unresolved. Trimming removed 0 bases from V and 15 bases from J, with 12 bases in between. The V gene's germline CDR1 is MNHEY and CDR2 SVGEGT. The CDR3 is 12 amino acids.

The CDR3 reads CATSEIAGGTQYF. In nucleotides, the CDR3 is TGTGCCACCAGTGAGATAGCGGGAGGGACCCAGTACTTC. This chain uses TRBV24-1 with TRBJ2-5; 10 nucleotides align to TRBD2. CDR3 length: 13 residues. After removal of 4 bases from V and 7 bases from J, the junction contained 2 bases not matched to a gene. Per the germline V gene, CDR1 is KGHDR and CDR2 is SFDVKD.